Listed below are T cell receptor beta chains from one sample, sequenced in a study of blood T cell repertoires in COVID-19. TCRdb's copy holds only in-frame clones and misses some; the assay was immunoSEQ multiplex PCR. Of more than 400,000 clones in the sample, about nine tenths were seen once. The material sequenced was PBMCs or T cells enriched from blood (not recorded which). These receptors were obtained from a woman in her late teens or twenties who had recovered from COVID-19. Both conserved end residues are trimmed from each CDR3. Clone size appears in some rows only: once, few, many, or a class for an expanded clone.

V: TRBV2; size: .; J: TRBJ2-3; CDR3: ASSPGQGTDTQY
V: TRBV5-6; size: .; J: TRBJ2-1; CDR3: ASTLAGVLSNEQF
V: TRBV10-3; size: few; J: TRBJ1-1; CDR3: AISEPQTSNTEAF
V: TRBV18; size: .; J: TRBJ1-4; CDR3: ASLQGGNEKLF
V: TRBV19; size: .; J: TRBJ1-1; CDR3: ASSPRQGVTEAF
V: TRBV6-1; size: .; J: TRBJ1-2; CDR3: ASSEGVPGTAFYGYT
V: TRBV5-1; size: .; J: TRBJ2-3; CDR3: ASSFSTSTDTQY
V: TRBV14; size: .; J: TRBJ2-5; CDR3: ASSQAYGGETQY
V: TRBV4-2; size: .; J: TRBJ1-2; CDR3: ASSHPTGTPFDYGYT
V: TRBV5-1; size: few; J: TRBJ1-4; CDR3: ASSLDSEGVNEKLF
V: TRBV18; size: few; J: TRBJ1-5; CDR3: ASSPGQGALQPQH
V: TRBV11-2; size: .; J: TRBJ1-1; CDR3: ASSLDQGSAEAF
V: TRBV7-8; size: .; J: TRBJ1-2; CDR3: ASSSIADSLGNYGYT
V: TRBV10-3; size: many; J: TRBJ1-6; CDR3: AISERDGDNSPLH
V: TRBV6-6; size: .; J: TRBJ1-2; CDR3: ASSYFDRDYGYT
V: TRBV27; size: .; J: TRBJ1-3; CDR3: ASSFTGGNGNTIY
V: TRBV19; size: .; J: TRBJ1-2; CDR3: ASSAGLYGYT
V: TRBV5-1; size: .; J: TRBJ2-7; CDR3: ASSGSSYEQY
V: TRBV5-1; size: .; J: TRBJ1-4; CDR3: ASSLTGEWEKLF
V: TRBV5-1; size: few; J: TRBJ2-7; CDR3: ASSPSIAAGAEQY
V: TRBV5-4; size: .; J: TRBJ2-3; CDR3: ASSSPSSGGGSASDTQY
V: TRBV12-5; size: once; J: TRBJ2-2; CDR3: ASGFREAGELF
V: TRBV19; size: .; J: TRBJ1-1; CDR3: ASSTFGEGETEAF
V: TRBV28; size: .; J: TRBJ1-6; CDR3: ASSGQFGNSPLH
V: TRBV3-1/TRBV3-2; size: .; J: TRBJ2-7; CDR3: ASSQESQGFYEQY
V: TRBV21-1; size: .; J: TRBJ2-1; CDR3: ASEGAGIPLEQF
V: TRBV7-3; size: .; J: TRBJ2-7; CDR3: ASSLSGANYEQY
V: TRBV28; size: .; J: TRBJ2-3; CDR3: ASSQFQRGTDTQY
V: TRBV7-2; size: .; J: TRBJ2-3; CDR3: ASSTLAGGANTQY